This note documents a single T cell receptor (beta chain) sequence. Its antigen remains unidentified. The record has no base qualities; no much larger clone is one base away. The data derive from a study of graft-versus-host responses after intestinal transplantation (dated by TCRdb to 2020 to 2022). About the full investigation: Recipients received multivisceral, liver-intestinal, or isolated intestinal transplants. A peak of at least 4% donor T cells among recipient peripheral blood mononuclear cells was the definition used for donor T cell macrochimerism. After intestinal transplantation, graft-versus-host and host-versus-graft alloreactive T cell clones were followed in the graft, circulation and bone marrow using bulk TCR-beta CDR3 sequencing. Instead of going to the commercial service, samples from a few later patients were sequenced in-house on an Illumina MiSeq and processed with MiXCR. Of the roughly 25 intestinal transplant recipients enrolled in the cohort, one of whom was a retransplant, a few patients without pretransplant specimens were excluded. To identify alloreactive clones, pre-transplant mixed lymphocyte reaction products were sequenced and then compared with unstimulated pre-transplant donor and recipient T cells. Anti-thymocyte globulin induction was given to all recipients, followed by maintenance tacrolimus and steroids for 3 to 4 years. Study-level results and caveats: In patients with donor T cell macrochimerism, the allografts had high GvH to HvG T cell clonal ratios. The relatively low number and heterogeneity of intestinal transplant patients limited the conclusions. Early after transplant, peak levels of circulating GvH clones were associated with declines in HvG clones. GvH clones turned up in recipient bone marrow, with some appearing earlier in ileal mucosa or blood, a pattern consistent with an intestinal mucosal origin.

Blood samples were collected up to 4 times in the first month after transplant and then at least monthly when available. Unmatched junction bases come to 7, with V trimmed by 8 bases and J by 4 bases. The germline V gene supplies CDR1 SNHLY and CDR2 FYNNEI. From the cysteine through the phenylalanine, the CDR3 covers 14 amino acids. Only the CDR3 region is kept as DNA, spanning 42 bases read in frame from base 1. Libraries were made using the immunoSEQ multiplex PCR assay. Adaptive Biotechnologies carried out high-throughput TCR-beta CDR3 sequencing of genomic DNA for most patients. The published analysis was carried out like this. TCR sequencing data were retrieved from Adaptive's ImmunoSEQ software for about 17 patients, whereas a few other patients were processed with MiXCR and VDJtools. CDR3 nucleotide sequences shared between donor and recipient were removed because their origin could not be assigned. At least 2-fold expansion over unstimulated cells and a minimum CFSE-low frequency of 0.002% (template counts) or 0.001% (read counts) were required for clones to be classified as alloreactive. A clone was considered mappable if detected in the sequenced pre-transplant spleen, lymph node, or MLR CFSE-low populations of the donor or recipient. The cumulative frequency of alloreactive clones was calculated as a percentage of all sequences, weighted by copy number. The source is immuneACCESS, and TCRdb retained only in-frame sequences with V and J called. Part of the clones is not carried over; for the studies checked, unresolved V genes explain less than half of this, and the remainder is unexplained. V, J and clone size reflect that table, while D and trimming were determined from the DNA. This sample is represented by approximately 60,000 clones; about 90% of them were singletons. The ten largest clones take up approximately 1.5% of the sample.

The source is a human patient who received an intestinal transplant, so some T cells may come from the graft donor. The sample here was PBMCs, taken 26 days after transplant. The chain is encoded by TRBV2 joined to TRBJ1-4; 7 bases in the middle match TRBD1. The DNA sequence reads TGTGCCAGCCGCCGGGACAGCCTTAATGAAAAACTGTTTTTT. It translates to CASRRDSLNEKLFF.